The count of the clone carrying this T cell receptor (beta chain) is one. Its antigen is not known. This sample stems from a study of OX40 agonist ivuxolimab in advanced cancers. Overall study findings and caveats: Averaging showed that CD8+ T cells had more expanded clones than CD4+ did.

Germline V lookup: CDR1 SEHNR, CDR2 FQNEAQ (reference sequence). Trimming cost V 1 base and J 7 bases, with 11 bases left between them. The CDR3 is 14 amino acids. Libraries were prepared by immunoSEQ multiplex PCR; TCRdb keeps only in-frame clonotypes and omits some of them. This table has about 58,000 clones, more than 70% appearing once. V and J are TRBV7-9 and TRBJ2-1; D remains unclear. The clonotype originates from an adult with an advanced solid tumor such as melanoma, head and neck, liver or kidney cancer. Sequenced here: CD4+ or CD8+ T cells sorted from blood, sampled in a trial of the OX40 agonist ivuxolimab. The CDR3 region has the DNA TGTGCCAGCAGCTTAGTCCGTCAACTTAATGAGCAGTTCTTC. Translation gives CASSLVRQLNEQFF.